The present T cell receptor (beta chain) was sequenced within a study of OX40 agonist ivuxolimab in advanced cancers. Study in general: Allowance was made for prior anti-PD-1, anti-PD-L1 or anti-CTLA-4 therapy, and 40% to 45% had some.

Some clones are missing from TCRdb's copy, which holds only in-frame ones; the method was immunoSEQ multiplex PCR. The data contain about 64,000 clones, 84% of them singletons. Baseline was the first blood sampling point, followed by cycle 4 day 1 and cycle 7 day 1. The CDR3 is made up of 13 amino acids. Germline loops: CDR1 MNHEY, CDR2 SVGAGI. The ends were cut back, 2 bases at V and 8 bases at J, with 12 bases in the middle. This TCR was sampled from an adult with an advanced solid tumor such as melanoma, head and neck, liver or kidney cancer. Sample: CD4+ or CD8+ T cells sorted from blood, taken in a trial of the OX40 agonist ivuxolimab. This chain connects TRBV6-5 to TRBJ1-2; D unclear. The CDR3 loop reads CASSYAYGVGYTF. The CDR3 coding sequence is TGTGCCAGCAGTTACGCTTATGGGGTCGGCTACACCTTC.